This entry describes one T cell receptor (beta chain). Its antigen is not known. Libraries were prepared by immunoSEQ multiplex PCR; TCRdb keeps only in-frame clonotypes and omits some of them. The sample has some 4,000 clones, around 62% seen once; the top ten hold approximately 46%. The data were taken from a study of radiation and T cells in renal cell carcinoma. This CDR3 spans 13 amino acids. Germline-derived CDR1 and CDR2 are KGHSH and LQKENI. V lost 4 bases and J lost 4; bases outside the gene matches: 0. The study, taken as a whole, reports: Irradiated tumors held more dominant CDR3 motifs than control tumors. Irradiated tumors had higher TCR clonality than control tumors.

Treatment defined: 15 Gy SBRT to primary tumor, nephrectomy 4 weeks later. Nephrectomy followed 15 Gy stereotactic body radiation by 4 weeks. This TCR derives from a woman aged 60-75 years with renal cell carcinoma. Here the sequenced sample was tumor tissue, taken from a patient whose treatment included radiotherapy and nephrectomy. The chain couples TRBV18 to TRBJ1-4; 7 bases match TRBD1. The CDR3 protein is CASSRDSNEKLFF. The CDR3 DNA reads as TGTGCCAGCTCACGGGACAGTAATGAAAAACTGTTTTTT.